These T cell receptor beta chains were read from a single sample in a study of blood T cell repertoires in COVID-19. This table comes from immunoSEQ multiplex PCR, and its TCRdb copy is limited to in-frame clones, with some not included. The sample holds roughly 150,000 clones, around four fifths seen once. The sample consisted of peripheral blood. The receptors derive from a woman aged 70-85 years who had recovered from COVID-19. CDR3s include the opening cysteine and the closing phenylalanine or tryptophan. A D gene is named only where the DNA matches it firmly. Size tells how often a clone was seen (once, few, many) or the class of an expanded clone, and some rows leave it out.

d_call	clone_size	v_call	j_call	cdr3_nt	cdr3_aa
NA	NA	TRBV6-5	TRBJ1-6	TGTGCCAGCAGCTACCGGGGGGGGGCCCTCCACTTT	CASSYRGGALHF
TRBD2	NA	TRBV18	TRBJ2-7	TGTGCCAGCTCACCCGGGGGGATTTCCTCCTACGAGCAGTACTTC	CASSPGGISSYEQYF
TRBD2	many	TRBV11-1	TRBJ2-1	TGTGCCAGCAGCTTGGGAGGGCTAGCGGGCAATGAGCAGTTCTTC	CASSLGGLAGNEQFF
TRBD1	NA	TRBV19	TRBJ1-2	TGTGCCAGTAGTCGGGGGCAGGGGGCGCGGTTCTATGGCTACACCTTC	CASSRGQGARFYGYTF
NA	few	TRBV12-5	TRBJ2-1	TGTGCTAGTGGCCGTGGGGGGGGCTCGTTCAATGAGCAGTTCTTC	CASGRGGGSFNEQFF
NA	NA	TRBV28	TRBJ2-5	TGTGCCAGCCGGAGGCCCCAGGGGCGGACCCAGTACTTC	CASRRPQGRTQYF
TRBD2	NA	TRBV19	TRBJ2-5	TGTGCCAGTAGTCCCGGGGGGGCCCAAGAGACCCAGTACTTC	CASSPGGAQETQYF
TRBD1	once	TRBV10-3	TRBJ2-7	TGTGCCATCAGCCAGATCTACAGGGGCCCCAGCGAGCAGTACTTC	CAISQIYRGPSEQYF
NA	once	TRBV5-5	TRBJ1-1	TGTGCCAGCAGGCCTAGACCGGTCACTGAAGCTTTCTTT	CASRPRPVTEAFF
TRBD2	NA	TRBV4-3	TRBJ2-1	TGCGCCAGCAGCCTCCAAGAGGGACTAGCGGAATCCTACAATGAGCAGTTCTTC	CASSLQEGLAESYNEQFF
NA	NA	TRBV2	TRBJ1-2	TGTGCCAGCAGGGTGGGAGATGGCTACACCTTC	CASRVGDGYTF
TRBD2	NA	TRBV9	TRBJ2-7	TGTGCCAGCAGCGTAGGGGGGACTAGCCCCTACGAGCAGTACTTC	CASSVGGTSPYEQYF
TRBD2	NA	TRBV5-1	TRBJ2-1	TGCGCCAGCGGTCGACTAGCGGGGGGAATCTCCTACAATGAGCAGTTCTTC	CASGRLAGGISYNEQFF
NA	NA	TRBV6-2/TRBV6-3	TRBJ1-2	TGTGCCAGCAGTCCCCCTGATCCGAGGGGCTACACCTTC	CASSPPDPRGYTF
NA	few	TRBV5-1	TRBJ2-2	TGCGCCAGCAGGGATGCGCGGGGCGGGACCGGGGAGCTGTTTTTT	CASRDARGGTGELFF
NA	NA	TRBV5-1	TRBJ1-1	TGCGCCAGCAGCCCAAACCCCGTAGGGGGGGCGCAAACTGAAGCTTTCTTT	CASSPNPVGGAQTEAFF
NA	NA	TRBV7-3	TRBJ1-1	TGTGCCAGCAGCAACCTAGGGGGGGACACTGAAGCTTTCTTT	CASSNLGGDTEAFF
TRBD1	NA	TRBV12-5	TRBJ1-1	TGTGCTAGTGGTGTAGACAGGGGGGGAGTCACTGAAGCTTTCTTT	CASGVDRGGVTEAFF
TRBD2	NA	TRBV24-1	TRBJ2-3	TGTGCCACCAGTGATACCCGGACTAGACCCACAGATACGCAGTATTTT	CATSDTRTRPTDTQYF
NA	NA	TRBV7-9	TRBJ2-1	TGTGCCACCCCCCGTGTGGGCCGCTCCTACAATGAGCAGTTCTTC	CATPRVGRSYNEQFF
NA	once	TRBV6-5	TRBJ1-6	TGTGCCAGCAGAGGAGGGTTACCCTATAATTCACCCCTCCACTTT	CASRGGLPYNSPLHF
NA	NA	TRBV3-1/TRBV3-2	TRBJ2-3	TGTGCCAGCAGTCTGGAGGCTAGCACAGATACGCAGTATTTT	CASSLEASTDTQYF
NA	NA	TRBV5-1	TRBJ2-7	TGCGCCAGCAGCTTGGGGCCCCGGGACGGGAGCTCCTACGAGCAGTACTTC	CASSLGPRDGSSYEQYF
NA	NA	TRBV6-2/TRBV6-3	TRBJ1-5	TGTGCCAGCAGCCTTAACAGGTATCAGCCCCAGCATTTT	CASSLNRYQPQHF
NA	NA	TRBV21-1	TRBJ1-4	TGTGCCAGCAGCAAAGTGGGCGCGCGAGAAAAACTGTTTTTT	CASSKVGAREKLFF
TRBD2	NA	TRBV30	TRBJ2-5	TGTGCCTTCCTGACTAGCGGGGGAACCCGGGAGACCCAGTACTTC	CAFLTSGGTRETQYF
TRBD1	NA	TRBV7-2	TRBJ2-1	TGTGCCAGCAACCAGGGACAGAACTACAATGAGCAGTTCTTC	CASNQGQNYNEQFF
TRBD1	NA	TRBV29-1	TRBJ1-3	TGCAGCGCCTCTCCTCGGGACAGCTCTGGAAACACCATATATTTT	CSASPRDSSGNTIYF
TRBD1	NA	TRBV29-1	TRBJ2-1	TGCAGCGTTGAGTTTCGGGCAGGGGGCATGAGCTCCTACAATGAGCAGTTCTTC	CSVEFRAGGMSSYNEQFF
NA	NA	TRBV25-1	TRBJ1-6	TGTGCCAGCAGTCCGGCAGGGTTCTGGTCACCCCTCCACTTT	CASSPAGFWSPLHF
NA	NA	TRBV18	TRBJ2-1	TGTGCCAGCTCACCATCCCGGGGTTCTAGGGATGAGCAGTTCTTC	CASSPSRGSRDEQFF
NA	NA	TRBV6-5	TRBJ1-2	TGTGCCAGCAGTCCCGGACAGATTGAATATGGCTACACCTTC	CASSPGQIEYGYTF
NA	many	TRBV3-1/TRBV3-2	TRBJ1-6	TGTGCCAGCAGCCAAGGGACAGCCAATTCACCCCTCCACTTT	CASSQGTANSPLHF
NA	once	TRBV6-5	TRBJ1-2	TGTGCCAGCAGTCTTACGACAGAAGGCTATGGCTACACCTTC	CASSLTTEGYGYTF
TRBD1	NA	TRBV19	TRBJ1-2	TGTGCCAGTACCCACAGGGGCTATGGCTACACCTTC	CASTHRGYGYTF
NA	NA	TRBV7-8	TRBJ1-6	TGTGCCAGCAGCCTCGGGTTTTCCTCCTATAATTCACCCCTCCACTTT	CASSLGFSSYNSPLHF
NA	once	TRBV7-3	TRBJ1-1	TGTGCCAGCAGCCCCAACAGGGCGGGCACTGAAGCTTTCTTT	CASSPNRAGTEAFF
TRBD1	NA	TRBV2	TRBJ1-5	TGTGCCAGCAGTGCGACAGGGGTTGATAGCAATCAGCCCCAGCATTTT	CASSATGVDSNQPQHF
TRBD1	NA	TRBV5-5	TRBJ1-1	TGTGCCAGCAGCTACCCGGGGGACAGGGCCACGAACACTGAAGCTTTCTTT	CASSYPGDRATNTEAFF
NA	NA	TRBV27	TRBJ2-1	TGTGCCAGCAGTTTTGACGGGGTCAACTACAATGAGCAGTTCTTC	CASSFDGVNYNEQFF
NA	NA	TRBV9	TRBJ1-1	TGTGCCAGCAGCGGCGGGATCATGAACACTGAAGCTTTCTTT	CASSGGIMNTEAFF
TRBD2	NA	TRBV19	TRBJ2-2	TGTGCCAGTAGTACACTAGCGGGAGTCAACACCGGGGAGCTGTTTTTT	CASSTLAGVNTGELFF